The TCR beta chain described here comes from a study of blood T cell repertoires in COVID-19. This clone has only one observation. This table comes from immunoSEQ multiplex PCR, and its TCRdb copy is limited to in-frame clones, with some not included. The sample includes fewer than 150,000 clones, 60% to 85% of them seen just once. CDR3 length: 16 amino acids. Germline assignment: CDR1 LGHNT and CDR2 FRNRAP. V was clipped by 0 bases and J by 6 bases, with 16 bases between them. The sequence was collected from a man between 65 and 80 years old with acute or convalescent COVID-19. Source material: peripheral blood. V and J are TRBV12-5 and TRBJ2-3; a possible D gene is TRBD2 (7 bases). CDR3 protein: CASGLVEGGIVDTQYF. The CDR3 region has the DNA TGTGCTAGTGGTTTGGTAGAGGGGGGGATTGTGGATACGCAGTATTTT.